The clone carrying this TCR beta chain was picked up many times. Its antigen is not identified. This specimen belongs to a study of human T cells and chemical hapten exposure. Study information: All patients underwent weekly scalp dosing with diphenylcyclopropenone for the full roughly 25-week study.

Time point noted: pre-sensitization, week 0. Described treatment: therapeutic diphenylcyclopropenone sensitization with weekly scalp DPC. Whole blood, unfractionated, served as the material for total RNA extraction. TCRdb re-called the RACE reads with MiXCR, one entry per CDR3 protein. The sample carries tens of thousands of distinct CDR3 sequences, nearly 10% recorded once. Study conclusions and caveats: No change in TCRs above 1 in 1000 frequency was produced by DPC sensitization.

The length of the CDR3 is 12 residues. Trimming shortened V by 6 bases and J by 0 bases, and 4 bases separated the two germline ends. Germline CDR1 and CDR2: MNHNS and SASEGT. Sequences were derived from whole blood, sampled in connection with sensitization to the hapten diphenylcyclopropenone (DPC). This sequence was found in a woman aged 40 to 50 with alopecia areata. Some clones in this sample may be carry-over from other donors' samples. V usage is TRBV6-1 and J usage is TRBJ2-3; D gene ambiguous. The CDR3 here is CASRTSTDTQYF. CDR3 nucleotides: TGTGCCAGCAGGACAAGCACAGATACGCAGTATTTT.